One and the same sample provided the 16 T cell receptor beta chains below, sequenced in a study of cytomegalovirus exposure and HLA in healthy donors. Repertoires were generated with immunoSEQ multiplex PCR, while TCRdb's copy carries only in-frame clones and drops some. This sample has 150,000 to 200,000 clones, with about nine tenths found just once. The sample comprised PBMCs. Receptor source: a man younger than 30 in good health and CMV-seropositive.

The chain couples TRBV4-2 to TRBJ2-3, with 7 bases identical to TRBD2. The CDR3 is 15 residues long. Germline CDR1 is LGHNA and CDR2 is YNFKEQ. J was trimmed by 0 bases and V by 4 bases; bases with no gene match: 4. The CDR3 sequence: CASSPLAESTDTQYF. The CDR3 DNA is TGTGCCAGCAGCCCCCTAGCGGAAAGCACAGATACGCAGTATTTT.

The chain recombines TRBV7-2 with TRBJ2-7; 9 nucleotides line up with TRBD1. Germline V gene sequence: CDR1 SGHTA, CDR2 FQGNSA. The CDR3 extends over 15 amino acids. V shed 0 bases and J 6 bases; nucleotides not matched to a gene: 6. The CDR3 DNA follows: TGTGCCAGCAGCTTAGCACCTGTGACAGGGGGCGAGCAGTACTTC. This translates into CASSLAPVTGGEQYF.

This clone was recorded once. J is TRBJ2-2 and V is TRBV6-5, with 7 nucleotides matching TRBD2. J gave up 3 bases and V 2 bases, and 6 bases lay outside the gene matches. Germline CDR1 and CDR2: MNHEY and SVGAGI. There are 16 residues in the CDR3. The CDR3 here is CASSYIGGGYTGELFF. As DNA, the CDR3 is TGTGCCAGCAGTTACATCGGCGGGGGATACACCGGGGAGCTGTTTTTT.

The rearrangement joins TRBV5-5 to TRBJ2-2, with 7 nucleotides matching TRBD1. Germline lookup yields CDR1 SGHKS and CDR2 YYEKEE (reference sequence). V dropped 2 bases and J dropped 0; count of bases not matched to a gene: 1. The CDR3 totals 15 residues. The CDR3 nucleotides read TGTGCCAGCAGCTTCGGGACAGCGAACACCGGGGAGCTGTTTTTT. As protein: CASSFGTANTGELFF.

On this clone: Other DNA sequences in the same sample also yield this CDR3. The chain couples TRBV25-1 to TRBJ1-6; D unresolved. V lost 4 bases and J lost 2, with 3 bases in between. Germline assignment: CDR1 MGHDK and CDR2 SYGVNS. This CDR3 is 13 amino acids long. The CDR3 region is CASSATYNSPLHF. CDR3 DNA: TGTGCCAGCAGTGCAACCTATAATTCACCCCTCCACTTT.

V gene TRBV5-1 combines with J gene TRBJ1-1; D is perhaps TRBD1 (5 bases). The V end was cut by 4 bases, the J end by 5 bases, with 18 bases between. CDR3 length equals 15 residues. Germline CDR1 is SGHRS and CDR2 is YFSETQ. CDR3 loop: CASSQWGERGTEAFF. The CDR3 DNA sequence: TGCGCCAGCAGCCAATGGGGGGAGCGAGGGACTGAAGCTTTCTTT. Supplemented by reference TRBV5-1 and TRBJ1-1, the full variable domain reads KAGVTQTPRYLIKTRGQQVTLSCSPISGHRSVSWYQQTPGQGLQFLFEYFSETQRNKGNFPGRFSGRQFSNSRSEMNVSTLELGDSALYLCASSQWGERGTEAFFGQGTRLTVV.

The genes are TRBV28 and TRBJ2-7; D gene uncertain. This CDR3 spans 11 amino acids. With 2 bases removed from V and 7 bases from J, the gap between germline ends came to 6 bases. Germline CDR1 is MDHEN and CDR2 is SYDVKM. The CDR3 nucleotides read TGTGCCAGCAGTTTACAGTGGGAGCAGTACTTC. It translates to CASSLQWEQYF.

The chain joins TRBV29-1 to TRBJ2-1, with D perhaps matching TRBD1 (6 bases). Germline V gives CDR1 SQVTM, CDR2 ANQGSEA. This CDR3 spans 14 amino acids. V was cut by 6 bases and J by 4 bases, with 16 bases left in between. CDR3 protein: CSVGQDSVYNEQFF. In DNA, the CDR3 is TGCAGCGTCGGTCAGGACAGTGTTTACAATGAGCAGTTCTTC.

A few counts support this clone. The rearrangement uses TRBV19 and TRBJ1-2; D gene ambiguous. The germline CDR1 and CDR2 sequences are LNHDA and SQIVND (reference sequence). V was clipped by 3 bases and J by 5 bases, with 13 bases between them. This CDR3 is 14 amino acids long. CDR3 loop: CASSIVGPGYGYTF. Here the CDR3 DNA reads TGTGCCAGTAGTATTGTAGGACCGGGGTATGGCTACACCTTC.

The gene calls are TRBV27 and TRBJ1-5; possibly TRBD1 for D (6 bases). The CDR3 totals 13 residues. The germline CDR1 and CDR2 sequences are MNHEY and SMNVEV (reference sequence). The germline V and J ends were trimmed by 2 bases and 6 bases, with 8 bases remaining between them. Here the CDR3 reads CASSLQGSQPQHF. CDR3 coding DNA: TGTGCCAGCAGTTTACAGGGGAGTCAGCCCCAGCATTTT.

This clone has only a few counts. J is TRBJ1-2 and V is TRBV27, with TRBD1 matching 7 bases. The germline V gene has CDR1 MNHEY and CDR2 SMNVEV (reference sequence). With 5 bases clipped from V and 8 bases from J, the junction kept 2 bases outside the gene matches. The CDR3 consists of 11 residues. The CDR3 coding sequence is TGTGCCAGCAGTACGGGACAGGGCTACACCTTC. Residues: CASSTGQGYTF.

The rearrangement uses TRBV9 and TRBJ2-7; 12 positions agree with TRBD2. The ends lost 5 bases at V and 0 bases at J; junction bases unmatched: 3. Germline V gene sequence: CDR1 SGDLS, CDR2 YYNGEE. CDR3 size: 15 residues. The CDR3 protein is CASSPTSGSSYEQYF. CDR3 nucleotides: TGTGCCAGCAGTCCGACTAGCGGGAGCTCCTACGAGCAGTACTTC. The whole variable domain, remainder taken from reference TRBV9 and TRBJ2-7, is DSGVTQTPKHLITATGQRVTLRCSPRSGDLSVYWYQQSLDQGLQFLIQYYNGEERAKGNILERFSAQQFPDLHSELNLSSLELGDSALYFCASSPTSGSSYEQYFGPGTRLTVT.

The rearrangement uses TRBV5-1 and TRBJ1-4, with 7 nucleotides matching TRBD1. Germline values: CDR1 SGHRS, CDR2 YFSETQ. The CDR3 extends over 14 amino acids. The V and J ends lost 5 bases and 7 bases, in that order; junction bases with no gene match: 8. For the CDR3, the DNA is TGCGCCAGCAGTCGGGACAGTGAGTTTGAAAAACTGTTTTTT. This encodes CASSRDSEFEKLFF.

This clone was seen a few times. The chain joins TRBV6-1 to TRBJ1-5; D not certain. Germline loops: CDR1 MNHNS, CDR2 SASEGT. V was clipped by 3 bases and J by 2 bases, with 26 bases between them. The CDR3 is 20 amino acids. The DNA for the CDR3 is TGTGCCAGCAGTGAGTACCTATACCCTCGGAGTGCCAACGGCAATCAGCCCCAGCATTTT. Translating gives CASSEYLYPRSANGNQPQHF.

This rearrangement joins TRBV6-6 to TRBJ2-5, with D perhaps TRBD2 (6 bases). The ends were cut back, 6 bases at V and 5 bases at J, with 13 bases in the middle. The germline CDR1 and CDR2 sequences are MNHNY and SVGAGI (reference sequence). The CDR3 is made up of 13 amino acids. The CDR3 sequence: CASRQGGVETQYF. The CDR3 DNA reads as TGTGCCAGCAGGCAGGGAGGTGTGGAGACCCAGTACTTC.

This clone was counted between two and nine times. As DNA, the CDR3 is TGTGCCAGCACCTCTAACAGGGTCAGCTACGAGCAGTACTTC. Its translation: CASTSNRVSYEQYF. V usage is TRBV7-2 and J usage is TRBJ2-7; a weak D match, TRBD1 (6 bases). Per the germline V gene, CDR1 is SGHTA and CDR2 is FQGNSA. Trimming shortened V by 7 bases and J by 3 bases, and 16 bases separated the two germline ends. This CDR3 is 14 amino acids long. Together with reference TRBV7-2 and TRBJ2-7, the CDR3 gives the full variable domain: GAGVSQSPSNKVTEKGKDVELRCDPISGHTALYWYRQSLGQGLEFLIYFQGNSAPDKSGLPSDRFSAERTGGSVSTLTIQRTQQEDSAVYLCASTSNRVSYEQYFGPGTRLTVT.